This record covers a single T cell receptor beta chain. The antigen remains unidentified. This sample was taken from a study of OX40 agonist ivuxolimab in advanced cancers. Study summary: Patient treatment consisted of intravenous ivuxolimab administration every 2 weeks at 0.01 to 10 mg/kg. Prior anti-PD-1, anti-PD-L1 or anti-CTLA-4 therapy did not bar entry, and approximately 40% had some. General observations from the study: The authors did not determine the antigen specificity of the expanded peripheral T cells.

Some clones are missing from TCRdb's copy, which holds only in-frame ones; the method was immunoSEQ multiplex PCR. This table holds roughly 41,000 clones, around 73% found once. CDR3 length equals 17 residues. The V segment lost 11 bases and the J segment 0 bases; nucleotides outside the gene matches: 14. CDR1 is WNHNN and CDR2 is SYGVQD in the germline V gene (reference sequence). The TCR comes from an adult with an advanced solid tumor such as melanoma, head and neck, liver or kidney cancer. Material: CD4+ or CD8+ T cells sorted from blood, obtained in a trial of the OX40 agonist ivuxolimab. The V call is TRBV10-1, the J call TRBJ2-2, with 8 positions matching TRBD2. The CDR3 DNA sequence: TGCGCCGTAAGGAAGGGTAGCGGGGACCCGAACACCGGGGAGCTGTTTTTT. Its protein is CAVRKGSGDPNTGELFF.